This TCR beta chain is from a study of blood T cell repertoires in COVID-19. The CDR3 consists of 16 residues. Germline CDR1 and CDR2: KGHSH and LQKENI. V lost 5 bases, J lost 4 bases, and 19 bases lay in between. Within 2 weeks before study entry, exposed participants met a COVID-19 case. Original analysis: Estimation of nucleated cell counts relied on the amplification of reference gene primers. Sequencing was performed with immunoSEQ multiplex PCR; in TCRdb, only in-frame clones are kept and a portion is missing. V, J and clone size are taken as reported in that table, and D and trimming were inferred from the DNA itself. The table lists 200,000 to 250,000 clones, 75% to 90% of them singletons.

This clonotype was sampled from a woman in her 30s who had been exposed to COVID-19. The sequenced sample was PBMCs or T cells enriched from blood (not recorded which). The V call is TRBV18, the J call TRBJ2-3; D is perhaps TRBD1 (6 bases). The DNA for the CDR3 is TGTGCCAGCTCATTGGCCCTGGGGGCGCCGGCAGATACGCAGTATTTT. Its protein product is CASSLALGAPADTQYF.